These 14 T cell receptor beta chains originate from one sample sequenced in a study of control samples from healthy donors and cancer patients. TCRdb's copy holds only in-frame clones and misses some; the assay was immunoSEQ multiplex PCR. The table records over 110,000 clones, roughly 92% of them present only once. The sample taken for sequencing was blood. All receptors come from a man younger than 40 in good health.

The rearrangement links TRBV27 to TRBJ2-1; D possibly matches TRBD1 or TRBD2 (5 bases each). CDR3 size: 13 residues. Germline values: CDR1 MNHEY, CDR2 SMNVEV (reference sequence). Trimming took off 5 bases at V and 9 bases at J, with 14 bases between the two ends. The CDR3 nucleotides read TGTGCCAGCAGTCTTGAGCCGAGGGGTGAGCAGTTCTTC. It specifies CASSLEPRGEQFF.

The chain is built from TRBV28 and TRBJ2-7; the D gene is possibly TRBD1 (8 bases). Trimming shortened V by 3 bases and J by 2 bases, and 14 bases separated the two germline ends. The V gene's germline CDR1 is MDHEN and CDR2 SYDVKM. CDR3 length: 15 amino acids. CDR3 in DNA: TGTGCCAGCAGTTTTCCACAGGGGGGGCCCTACGAGCAGTACTTC. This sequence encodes CASSFPQGGPYEQYF.

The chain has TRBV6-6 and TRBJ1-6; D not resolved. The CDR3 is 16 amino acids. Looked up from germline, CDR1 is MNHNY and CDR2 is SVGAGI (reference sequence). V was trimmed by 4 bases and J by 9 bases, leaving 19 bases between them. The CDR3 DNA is TGTGCCAGCAGTTCTAAGTTCCGCGGCCAAATTTCACCCCTCCACTTT. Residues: CASSSKFRGQISPLHF.

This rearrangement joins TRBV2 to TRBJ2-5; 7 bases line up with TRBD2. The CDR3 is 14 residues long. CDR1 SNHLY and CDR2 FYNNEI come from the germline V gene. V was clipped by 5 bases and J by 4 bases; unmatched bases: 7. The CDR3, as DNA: TGTGCCAGCAGTAGAGGACTAGTGGGAGAGACCCAGTACTTC. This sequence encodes CASSRGLVGETQYF.

The CDR3 is CASSQEGGRFMTQYF. Here the CDR3 DNA reads TGTGCCAGCAGCCAAGAGGGGGGTCGATTCATGACCCAGTACTTC. J is TRBJ2-5 and V is TRBV14; a weak D match, TRBD2 (6 bases). V lost 0 bases and J 7 bases, leaving 15 bases between the germline ends. CDR1 and CDR2 (germline): SGHDN, FVKESK. The CDR3 extends over 15 amino acids.

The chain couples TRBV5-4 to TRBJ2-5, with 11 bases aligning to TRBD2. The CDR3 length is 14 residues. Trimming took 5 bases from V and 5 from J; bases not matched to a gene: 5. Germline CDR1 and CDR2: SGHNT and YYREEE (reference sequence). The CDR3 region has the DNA TGTGCCAGCAGACTAGCGGGAGTTGGGGAGACCCAGTACTTC. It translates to CASRLAGVGETQYF. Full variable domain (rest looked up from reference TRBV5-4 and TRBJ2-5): ETGVTQSPTHLIKTRGQQVTLRCSSQSGHNTVSWYQQALGQGPQFIFQYYREEENGRGNFPPRFSGLQFPNYSSELNVNALELDDSALYLCASRLAGVGETQYFGPGTRLLVL.

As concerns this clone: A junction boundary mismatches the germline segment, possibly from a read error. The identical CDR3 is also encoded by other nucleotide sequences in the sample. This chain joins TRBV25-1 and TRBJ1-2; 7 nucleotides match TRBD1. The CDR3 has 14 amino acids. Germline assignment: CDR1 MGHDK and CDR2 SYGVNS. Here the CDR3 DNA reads TGTGCCAGCAGTGAATTAGGACAGGATTATGGTTACACCTTC. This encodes CASSELGQDYGYTF.

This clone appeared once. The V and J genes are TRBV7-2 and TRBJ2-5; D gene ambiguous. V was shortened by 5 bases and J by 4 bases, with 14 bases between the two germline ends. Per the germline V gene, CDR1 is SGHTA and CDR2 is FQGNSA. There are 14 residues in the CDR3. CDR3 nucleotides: TGTGCCAGCAGCCTAATTCCGGAGATAGAGACCCAGTACTTC. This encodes CASSLIPEIETQYF. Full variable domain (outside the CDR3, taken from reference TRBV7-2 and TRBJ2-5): GAGVSQSPSNKVTEKGKDVELRCDPISGHTALYWYRQSLGQGLEFLIYFQGNSAPDKSGLPSDRFSAERTGGSVSTLTIQRTQQEDSAVYLCASSLIPEIETQYFGPGTRLLVL.

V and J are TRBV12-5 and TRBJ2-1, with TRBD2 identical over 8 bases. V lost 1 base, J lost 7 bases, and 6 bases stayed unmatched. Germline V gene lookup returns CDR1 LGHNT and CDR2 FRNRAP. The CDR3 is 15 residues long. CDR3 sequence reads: CASGLGLATGNEQFF. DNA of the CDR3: TGTGCTAGTGGTTTGGGACTAGCGACTGGGAATGAGCAGTTCTTC.

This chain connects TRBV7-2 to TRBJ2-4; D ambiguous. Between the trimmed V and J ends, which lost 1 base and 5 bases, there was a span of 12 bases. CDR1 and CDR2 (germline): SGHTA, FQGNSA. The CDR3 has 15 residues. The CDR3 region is CASSLDPGSENIQYF. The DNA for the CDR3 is TGTGCCAGCAGCTTAGACCCGGGTTCGGAAAACATTCAGTACTTC.

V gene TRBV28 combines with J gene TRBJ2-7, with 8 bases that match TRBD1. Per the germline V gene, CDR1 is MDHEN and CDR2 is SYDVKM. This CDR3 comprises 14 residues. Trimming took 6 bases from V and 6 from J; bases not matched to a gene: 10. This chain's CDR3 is CASSSPGQDLEQYF. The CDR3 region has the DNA TGTGCCAGCAGCTCTCCGGGACAGGACCTCGAGCAGTACTTC.

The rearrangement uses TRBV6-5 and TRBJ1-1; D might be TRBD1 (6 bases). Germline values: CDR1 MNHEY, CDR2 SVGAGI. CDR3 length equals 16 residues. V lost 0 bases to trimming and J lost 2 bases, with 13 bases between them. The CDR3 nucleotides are TGTGCCAGCAGTTACTCCAAAGGGGGGGGAAACACTGAAGCTTTCTTT. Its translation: CASSYSKGGGNTEAFF.

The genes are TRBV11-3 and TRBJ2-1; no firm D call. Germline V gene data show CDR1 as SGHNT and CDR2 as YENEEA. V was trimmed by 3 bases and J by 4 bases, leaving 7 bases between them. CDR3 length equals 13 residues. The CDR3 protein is CASSLAQYNEQFF. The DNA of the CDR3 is TGTGCCAGCAGCTTGGCCCAATACAATGAGCAGTTCTTC.

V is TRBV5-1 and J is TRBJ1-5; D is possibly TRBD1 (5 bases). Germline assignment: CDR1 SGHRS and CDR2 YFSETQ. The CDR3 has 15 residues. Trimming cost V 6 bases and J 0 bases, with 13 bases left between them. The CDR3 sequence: CASTPGPYSNQPQHF. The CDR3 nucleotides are TGCGCCAGCACACCAGGGCCGTATAGCAATCAGCCCCAGCATTTT.